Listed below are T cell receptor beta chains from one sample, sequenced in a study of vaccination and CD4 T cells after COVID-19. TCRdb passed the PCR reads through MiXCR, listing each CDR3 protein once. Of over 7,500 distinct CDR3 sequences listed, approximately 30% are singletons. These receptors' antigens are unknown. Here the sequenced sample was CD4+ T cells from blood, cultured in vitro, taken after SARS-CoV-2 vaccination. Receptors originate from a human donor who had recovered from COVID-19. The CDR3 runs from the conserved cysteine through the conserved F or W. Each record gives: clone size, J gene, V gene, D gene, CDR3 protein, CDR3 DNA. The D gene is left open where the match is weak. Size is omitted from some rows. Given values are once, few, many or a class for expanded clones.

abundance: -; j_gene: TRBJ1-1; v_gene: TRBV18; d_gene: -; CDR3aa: CASSQIRGVGDTEAFF; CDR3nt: TGTGCCAGCTCACAAATCAGGGGCGTGGGGGACACTGAAGCTTTCTTT
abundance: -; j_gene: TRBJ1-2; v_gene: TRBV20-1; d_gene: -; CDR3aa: CSARSQGQGTYGYTF; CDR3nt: TGCAGTGCTAGGTCGCAGGGTCAAGGTACCTATGGCTACACCTTC
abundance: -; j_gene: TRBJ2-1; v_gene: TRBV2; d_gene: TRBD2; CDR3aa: CASSIGLAFYNEQFF; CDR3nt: TGTGCCAGCAGTATCGGACTAGCGTTCTACAATGAGCAGTTCTTC
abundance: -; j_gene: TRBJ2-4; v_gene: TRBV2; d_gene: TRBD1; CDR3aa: CASRIQGYPTEAKNIQYF; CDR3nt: TGTGCCAGCAGAATACAGGGGTATCCTACCGAAGCCAAAAACATTCAGTACTTC
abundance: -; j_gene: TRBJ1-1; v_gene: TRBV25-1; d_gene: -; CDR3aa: CASSEWSIRGTEAFF; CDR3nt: TGTGCCAGCAGTGAATGGAGTATCAGGGGCACTGAAGCTTTCTTT
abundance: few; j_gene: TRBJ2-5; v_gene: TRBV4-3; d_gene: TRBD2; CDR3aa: CASSQGSLAGGETQYF; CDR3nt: TGCGCCAGCAGCCAAGGCTCACTAGCGGGAGGAGAGACCCAGTACTTC
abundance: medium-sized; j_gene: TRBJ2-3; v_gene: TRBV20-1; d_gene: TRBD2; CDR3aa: CSARSGLATSTDTQYF; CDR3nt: TGCAGTGCTAGATCCGGACTAGCGACCAGCACAGATACGCAGTATTTT
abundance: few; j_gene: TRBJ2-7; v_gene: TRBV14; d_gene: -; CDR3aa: CASSSGLGRGQYF; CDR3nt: TGTGCCAGCAGCTCCGGCCTAGGGCGCGGTCAGTACTTC
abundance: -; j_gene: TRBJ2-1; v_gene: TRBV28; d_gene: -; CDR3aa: CASSSVNRMLEGYNEQFF; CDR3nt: TGTGCCAGCAGTTCAGTTAACCGGATGCTCGAGGGGTACAATGAGCAGTTCTTC
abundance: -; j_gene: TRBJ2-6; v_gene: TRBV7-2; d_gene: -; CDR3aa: CASSLVGGSSGANVLTF; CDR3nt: TGTGCCAGCAGCTTAGTTGGGGGGTCCTCTGGGGCCAACGTCCTGACTTTC
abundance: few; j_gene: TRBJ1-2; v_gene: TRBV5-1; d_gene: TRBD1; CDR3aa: CASSLQGTGYTF; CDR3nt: TGCGCCAGCAGCTTACAGGGGACCGGCTACACCTTC
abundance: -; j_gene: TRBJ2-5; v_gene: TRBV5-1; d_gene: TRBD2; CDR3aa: CASSWRGLAGAETQYF; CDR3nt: TGCGCCAGCAGCTGGCGGGGGCTAGCGGGGGCCGAGACCCAGTACTTC
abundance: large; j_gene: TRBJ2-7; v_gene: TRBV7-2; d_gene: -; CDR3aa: CASSPGPVNHEQYF; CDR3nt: TGTGCCAGCAGCCCGGGACCCGTCAACCACGAGCAGTACTTC
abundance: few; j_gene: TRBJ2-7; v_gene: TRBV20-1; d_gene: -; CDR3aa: CSARDPGASTYEQYF; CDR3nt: TGCAGTGCTAGAGACCCGGGGGCGTCGACCTACGAGCAGTACTTC
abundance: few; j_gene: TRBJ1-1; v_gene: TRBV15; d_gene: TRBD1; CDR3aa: CATSRGGQGSGTEAFF; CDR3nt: TGTGCCACCAGCAGAGGCGGACAGGGGTCGGGTACTGAAGCTTTCTTT
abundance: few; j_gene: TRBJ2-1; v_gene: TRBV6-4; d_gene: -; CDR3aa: CASSDSGAASVEQFF; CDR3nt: TGTGCCAGCAGTGACTCGGGGGCAGCTTCTGTTGAGCAGTTCTTC
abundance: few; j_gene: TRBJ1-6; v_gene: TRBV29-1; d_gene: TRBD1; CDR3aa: CSVHRDRGAPNSPLHF; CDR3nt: TGCAGCGTTCACCGGGACAGGGGGGCGCCTAATTCACCCCTCCACTTT
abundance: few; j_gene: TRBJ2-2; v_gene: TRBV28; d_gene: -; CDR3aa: CASSPGPRNTGELFF; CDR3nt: TGTGCCAGCAGTCCGGGACCGAGGAACACCGGGGAGCTGTTTTTT
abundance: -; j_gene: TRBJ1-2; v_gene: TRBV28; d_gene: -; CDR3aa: CASSLTSNYGYTF; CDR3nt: TGTGCCAGCAGTTTGACCTCTAACTATGGCTACACCTTC
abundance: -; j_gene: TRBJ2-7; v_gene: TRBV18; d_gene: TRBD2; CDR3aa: CASSQTTSGSNEQYF; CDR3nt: TGTGCCAGCTCACAAACCACTAGCGGGAGCAACGAGCAGTACTTC
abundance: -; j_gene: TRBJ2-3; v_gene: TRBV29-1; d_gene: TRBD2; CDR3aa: CSAARAGGGTDTQYF; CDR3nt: TGCAGCGCCGCGAGGGCGGGAGGAGGCACAGATACGCAGTATTTT
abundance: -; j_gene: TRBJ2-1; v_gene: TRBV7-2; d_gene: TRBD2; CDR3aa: CASSTKLAGGSNEQFF; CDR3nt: TGTGCCAGCAGCACAAAACTAGCGGGAGGCAGTAATGAGCAGTTCTTC
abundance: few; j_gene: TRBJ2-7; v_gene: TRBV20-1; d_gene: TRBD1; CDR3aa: CSAPGTGGYEQYF; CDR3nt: TGCAGTGCTCCCGGGACAGGAGGCTACGAGCAGTACTTC
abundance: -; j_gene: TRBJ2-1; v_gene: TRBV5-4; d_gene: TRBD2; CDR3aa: CAGTSGTYNEQFF; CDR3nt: TGTGCCGGAACTAGCGGAACCTACAATGAGCAGTTCTTC
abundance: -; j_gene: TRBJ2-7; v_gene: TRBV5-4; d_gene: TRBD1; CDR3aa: CASSAQGADEQYF; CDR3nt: TGTGCCAGCAGCGCACAGGGGGCGGACGAGCAGTACTTC
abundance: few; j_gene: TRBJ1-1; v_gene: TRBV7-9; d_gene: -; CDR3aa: CASSAQGYLTEAFF; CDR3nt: TGTGCCAGCAGCGCACAGGGCTACCTCACTGAAGCTTTCTTT
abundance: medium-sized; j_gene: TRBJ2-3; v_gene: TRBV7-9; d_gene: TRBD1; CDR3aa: CASSRQGRDTQYF; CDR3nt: TGTGCCAGCAGTCGACAGGGAAGAGATACGCAGTATTTT
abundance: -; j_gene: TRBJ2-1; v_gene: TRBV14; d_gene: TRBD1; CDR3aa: CASTSRGQGAYEQFF; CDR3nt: TGTGCCAGCACCAGTCGGGGACAGGGGGCCTATGAGCAGTTCTTC
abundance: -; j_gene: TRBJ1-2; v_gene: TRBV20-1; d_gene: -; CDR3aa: CSAVQVANYGYTF; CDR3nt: TGCAGTGCCGTACAGGTCGCTAACTATGGCTACACCTTC
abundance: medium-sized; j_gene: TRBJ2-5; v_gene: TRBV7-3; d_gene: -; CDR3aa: CASSLGTQETQYF; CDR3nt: TGTGCCAGCAGCCTAGGGACTCAAGAGACCCAGTACTTC
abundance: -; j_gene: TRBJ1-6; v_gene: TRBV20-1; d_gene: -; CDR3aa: CSASTGINSPLHF; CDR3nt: TGCAGTGCTAGTACAGGGATTAATTCACCCCTCCACTTT
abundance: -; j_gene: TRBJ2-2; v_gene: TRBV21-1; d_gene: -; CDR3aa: CASSMQTGRPPGKDGELFF; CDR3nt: TGTGCCAGCAGCATGCAAACCGGGAGGCCACCAGGGAAAGACGGGGAGCTGTTTTTT
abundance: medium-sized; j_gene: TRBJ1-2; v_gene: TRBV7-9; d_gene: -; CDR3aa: CASSDRISNPGYTF; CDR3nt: TGTGCCAGCAGCGACCGAATCAGCAATCCCGGCTACACCTTC
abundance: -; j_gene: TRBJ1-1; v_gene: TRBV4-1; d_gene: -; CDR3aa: CASSQGFMNTEAFF; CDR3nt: TGCGCCAGCAGCCAAGGATTCATGAACACTGAAGCTTTCTTT
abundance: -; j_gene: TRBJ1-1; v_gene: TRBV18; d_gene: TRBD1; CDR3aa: CASSPGQTNTEAFF; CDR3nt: TGTGCCAGCTCACCGGGACAGACGAACACTGAAGCTTTCTTT
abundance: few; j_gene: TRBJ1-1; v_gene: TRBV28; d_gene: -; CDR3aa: CAGRRDSAEAFF; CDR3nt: TGTGCCGGACGGCGAGACAGCGCTGAAGCTTTCTTT
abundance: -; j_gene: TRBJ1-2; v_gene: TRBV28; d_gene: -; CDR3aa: CASSLGGARYGYTF; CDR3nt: TGTGCCAGCAGTTTAGGTGGGGCTAGGTATGGCTACACCTTC
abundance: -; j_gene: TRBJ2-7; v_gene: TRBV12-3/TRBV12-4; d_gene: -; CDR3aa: CASSPQEAFEQYF; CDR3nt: TGTGCCAGCAGTCCTCAGGAGGCTTTCGAGCAGTACTTC
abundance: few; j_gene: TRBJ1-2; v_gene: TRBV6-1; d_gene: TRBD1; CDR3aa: CASSQQGDYGYTF; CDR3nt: TGTGCCAGCAGTCAGCAGGGGGACTATGGCTACACCTTC
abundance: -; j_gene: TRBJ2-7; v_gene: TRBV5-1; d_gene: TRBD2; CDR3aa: CASSLGREGIHEQYF; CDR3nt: TGCGCCAGCAGCTTGGGGCGGGAGGGGATCCACGAGCAGTACTTC
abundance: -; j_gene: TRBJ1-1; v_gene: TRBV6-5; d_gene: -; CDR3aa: CASSYSRDSEAFF; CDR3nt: TGTGCCAGCAGTTACTCGAGGGATTCTGAAGCTTTCTTT
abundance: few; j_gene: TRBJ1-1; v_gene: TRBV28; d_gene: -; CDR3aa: CASSRRYTEAFF; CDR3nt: TGTGCCAGCAGCCGGCGTTACACTGAAGCTTTCTTT
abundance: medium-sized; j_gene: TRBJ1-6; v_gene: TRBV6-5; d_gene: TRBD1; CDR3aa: CASSWDRERSPLHF; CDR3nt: TGTGCCAGCAGTTGGGACAGGGAAAGGTCACCCCTCCACTTT
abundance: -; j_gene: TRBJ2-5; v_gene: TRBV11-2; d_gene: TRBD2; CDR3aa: CASSLGLGTSGMTQYF; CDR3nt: TGTGCCAGCAGCTTAGGATTGGGGACTAGCGGTATGACCCAGTACTTC
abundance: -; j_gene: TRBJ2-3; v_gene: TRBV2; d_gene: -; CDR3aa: CASRRNTDTQYF; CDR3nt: TGTGCCAGCAGGCGAAACACAGATACGCAGTATTTT
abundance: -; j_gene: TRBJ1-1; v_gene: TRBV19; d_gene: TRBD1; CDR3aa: CASSMIGDRNTEAFF; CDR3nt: TGTGCCAGTAGTATGATTGGGGACAGGAACACTGAAGCTTTCTTT
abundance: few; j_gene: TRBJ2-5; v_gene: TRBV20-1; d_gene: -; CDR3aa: CSAPIGQETQYF; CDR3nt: TGCAGTGCTCCCATAGGTCAAGAGACCCAGTACTTC
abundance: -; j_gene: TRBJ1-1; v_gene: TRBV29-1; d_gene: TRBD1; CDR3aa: CSAQLQGANTEAFF; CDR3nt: TGCAGCGCCCAATTACAGGGGGCGAACACTGAAGCTTTCTTT
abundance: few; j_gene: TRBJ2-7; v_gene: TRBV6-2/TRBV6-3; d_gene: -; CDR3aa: CASSKTDYEQYF; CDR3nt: TGTGCCAGCAGCAAGACAGATTACGAGCAGTACTTC
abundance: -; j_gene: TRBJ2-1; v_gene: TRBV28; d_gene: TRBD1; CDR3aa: CASRPPGQATSHNEQFF; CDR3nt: TGTGCCAGCAGACCTCCGGGACAGGCCACTTCCCACAATGAGCAGTTCTTC
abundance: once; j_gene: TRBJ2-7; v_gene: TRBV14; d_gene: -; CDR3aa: CASSQDRQAYEQYF; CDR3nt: TGTGCCAGCAGCCAAGACCGCCAGGCTTACGAGCAGTACTTC
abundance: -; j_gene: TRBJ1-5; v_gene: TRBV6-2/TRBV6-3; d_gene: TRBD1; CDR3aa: CASSQTGGTYQPQHF; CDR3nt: TGTGCCAGCAGCCAAACAGGGGGAACTTATCAGCCCCAGCATTTT